The following is a T cell receptor beta chain sequence with its context. Its cognate antigen has yet to be identified. Base qualities are missing; no much larger clone stands one base away. The CDR3 has 15 amino acids, counting the end cysteine and phenylalanine. The retained sequence is limited to the CDR3, 45 bases, with the frame set at the first base. From the germline V gene (reference sequence), CDR1 is LNHDA and CDR2 is SQIVND. From V the trimming removes 6 bases and from J it removes 4 bases, while the gene matches leave 11 bases of the junction unaccounted for. The data are from a study of cytomegalovirus exposure and HLA in healthy donors (dated by TCRdb to 2016 to 2017). Describing the broader study: According to a later analysis, the roughly 130 validation repertoires were produced on the same platform as the roughly 600 repertoires of the first cohort. The study aimed to test whether signatures of past pathogen exposure could be identified by cataloging public T cell receptors. In addition to the first cohort of 650 to 800 subjects, a separate validation cohort of approximately 110 different subjects was used. To predict cytomegalovirus infection status, the study combined high-throughput TCR immunosequencing, statistical association of individual TCRs with disease status, and machine learning. Results and caveats for the whole study, not just this receptor: In vitro tests confirmed that three of the cytomegalovirus-associated TCR beta chains recognize cytomegalovirus antigens. The classifier was reported to diagnose cytomegalovirus status with high specificity and sensitivity in both the original and validation cohorts. While some public TCRs were present in many individuals, most TCR sequences turned up only very rarely across donors. According to the authors, the approach could potentially be generalized to other disease states and immunological phenotypes. A later analysis found that TCRs clustered in the first cohort also tended to co-occur in the roughly 120 validation repertoires, with 94% of cluster scores above 0. A total of 150 to 200 TCR beta chains were listed by the study as associated with cytomegalovirus. A later analysis lacked HLA typing for the validation cohort, so it scored co-occurrence in that cohort across all 110 or so repertoires.

Receptors were amplified or captured by the immunoSEQ multiplex PCR assay. The published analysis was carried out like this. A statistical classification framework was developed to diagnose cytomegalovirus status using the catalog of TCR beta chain sequences. TCRdb took over this immuneACCESS table, retaining in-frame rearrangements with V and J assigned. Such tables are incomplete; in checked studies, under half of the missing clones stem from an unresolved V gene, and the remainder is unexplained. V, J and clone size were drawn from that table, and D and trimming were deduced from the DNA. In this sample the table shows about 340,000 clones, 75% to 90% of which occur a single time. The ten largest clones represent about 0.91% of the sample. Separate from the roughly 650-subject first cohort, the validation cohort of more than 90 subjects was the group to which the donors belonged.

The chain is made from TRBV19 and TRBJ2-7; TRBD1 lines up with 8 middle nucleotides. Sequenced: PBMCs. This sequence was found in a woman aged 18-29 years in good health and CMV-seronegative. The DNA is TGTGCCAGTAGCCGAGGACAGGGCCTCGGATACGAGCAGTACTTC. The encoded protein is CASSRGQGLGYEQYF.